This entry describes one T cell receptor (beta chain). The CDR3 is 14 residues long. The V gene end was trimmed by 7 bases and the J gene end by 0 bases; junction bases not matched to a gene: 5. The germline V gene encodes CDR1 MDHEN and CDR2 SYDVKM. The record originates from a study of shared clonotypes between healthy human individuals. TCRdb's copy holds only in-frame clones and misses some; the assay was immunoSEQ multiplex PCR. The sample includes 850,000 to 1,100,000 clones, about 72% of them seen just once. V and J are TRBV28 and TRBJ2-7, with 8 bases lining up with TRBD1. This sequence was found in a man aged 18 to 30 in good health. Some clones in this sample may be carry-over from other donors' samples. The sample was memory CD4+ T cells from PBMCs. Subset of the sample: CD45RA-negative fraction. The CDR3 DNA follows: TGTGCCAGCACCCCAGGGGGCCGCTCCTACGAGCAGTACTTC. Protein sequence: CASTPGGRSYEQYF.